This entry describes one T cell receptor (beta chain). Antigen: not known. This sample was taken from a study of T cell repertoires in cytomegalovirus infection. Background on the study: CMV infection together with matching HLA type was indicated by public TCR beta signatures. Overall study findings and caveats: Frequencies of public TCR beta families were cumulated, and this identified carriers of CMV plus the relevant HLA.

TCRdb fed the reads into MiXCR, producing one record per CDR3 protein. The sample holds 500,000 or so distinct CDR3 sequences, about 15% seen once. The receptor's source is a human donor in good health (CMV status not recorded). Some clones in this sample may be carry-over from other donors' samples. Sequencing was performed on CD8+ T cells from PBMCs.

The CDR3: CSARDPGGAEAFF. The CDR3 DNA reads as TGCAGTGCTAGGGATCCAGGGGGCGCTGAAGCTTTCTTT. The chain combines TRBV20-1 with TRBJ1-1; 8 bases are a match to TRBD1. This CDR3 is 13 amino acids long. J gave up 6 bases and V 3 bases, and 6 bases lay outside the gene matches. The germline V gene has CDR1 DFQATT and CDR2 SNEGSKA (reference sequence).